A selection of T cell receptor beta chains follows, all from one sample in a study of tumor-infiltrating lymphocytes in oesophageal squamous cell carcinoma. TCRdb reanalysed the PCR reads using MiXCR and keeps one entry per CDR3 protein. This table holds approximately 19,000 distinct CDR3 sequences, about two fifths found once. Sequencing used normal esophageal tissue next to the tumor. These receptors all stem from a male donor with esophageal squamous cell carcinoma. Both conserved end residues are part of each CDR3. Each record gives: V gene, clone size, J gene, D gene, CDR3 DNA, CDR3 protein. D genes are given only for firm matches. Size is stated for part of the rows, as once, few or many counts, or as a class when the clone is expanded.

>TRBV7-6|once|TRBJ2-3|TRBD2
TGTGCCAGCAGCCGGACTAGCGGCCATTACCCCACAGATACGCAGTATTTT
CASSRTSGHYPTDTQYF
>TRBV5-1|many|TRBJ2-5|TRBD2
TGCGCCAGCAGCTTGGCGGGACACCTACTAGCGGGAGGTCTAGAGACCCAGTACTTC
CASSLAGHLLAGGLETQYF
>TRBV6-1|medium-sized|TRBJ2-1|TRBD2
TGTGCCAGCAGTGAAAACCCTACTAGCGCACTCTTC
CASSENPTSALF
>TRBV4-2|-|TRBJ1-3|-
TGTGCCAGCAGCCTCTTGGGGACCTCTGGAAACACCATATATTTT
CASSLLGTSGNTIYF
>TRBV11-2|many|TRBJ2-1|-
TGTGCCAGCAGCCCACCTACCCCGGTGCAGTTCTTC
CASSPPTPVQFF
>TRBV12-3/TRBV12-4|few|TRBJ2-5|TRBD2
TGTGCCAGCAGCCCTAGGACTAGCGGGACCCAGTACTTC
CASSPRTSGTQYF
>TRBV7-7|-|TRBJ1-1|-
TGTGCTAGCAGCTTAGGATTTGGGACGGAAGCTTTCTTT
CASSLGFGTEAFF
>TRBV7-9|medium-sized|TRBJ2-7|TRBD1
TGTGCCAGCAGCCCTCCCGCGGTAGCGACAGGGCCTCCCTACGAGCAGTACTTC
CASSPPAVATGPPYEQYF
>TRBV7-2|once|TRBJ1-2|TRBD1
TGTGCCAGCAGCTCAAACAGGGGAGGCTACACCTTC
CASSSNRGGYTF
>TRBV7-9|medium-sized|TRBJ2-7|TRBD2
TGTGCCAGCAGCTTAGCGGGACTAGCAGCCTACGAGCAGTACTTC
CASSLAGLAAYEQYF
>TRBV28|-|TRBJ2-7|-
TGTGCCAGCAGTTTGATGTTCGAGCAGTACTTC
CASSLMFEQYF
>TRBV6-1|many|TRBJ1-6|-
TGTGCCAGCAGTAGAACAGGGTTTAACCATAATTCACCCCTCCACTTT
CASSRTGFNHNSPLHF
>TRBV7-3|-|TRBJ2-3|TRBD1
TGTGCCAGCAGCTTAGAGGGGGCGATAGATACGCAGTATTTT
CASSLEGAIDTQYF
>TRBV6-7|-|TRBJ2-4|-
-
CASSQRRTGGGRLHLRF
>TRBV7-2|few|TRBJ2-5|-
TGTGCCAGCAGCCCCCCAGTTTCGCAGACCCAGTACTTC
CASSPPVSQTQYF
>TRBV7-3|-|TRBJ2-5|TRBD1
TGTGCCAGCAGCTATGGGAGTACAGGGGGCATAGAGACCCAGTACTTC
CASSYGSTGGIETQYF
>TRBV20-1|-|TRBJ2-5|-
TGCAGTGCTAGTCCGACCGTCACCAAGACCCAGTACTTC
CSASPTVTKTQYF
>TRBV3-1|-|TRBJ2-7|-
TGTGCCAGCAGCCAAGAGCCTTCGGGGATTGCCTACGAGCAGTACTTC
CASSQEPSGIAYEQYF
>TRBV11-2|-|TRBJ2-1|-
TGTGCCAGCAGCTCGACAGGTATACATGAGCAGTTCTTC
CASSSTGIHEQFF
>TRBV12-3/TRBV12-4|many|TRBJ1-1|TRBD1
TGTGCCAGCAAAAGACAGGGAGTGAACACTGAAGCTTTCTTT
CASKRQGVNTEAFF
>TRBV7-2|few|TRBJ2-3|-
TGTGCCAGCAGCTTAGCCGGATCAGTCACAGATACGCAGTATTTT
CASSLAGSVTDTQYF
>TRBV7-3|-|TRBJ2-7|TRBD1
TGTGCCAGCAGCTACGACAGGGGAAGCTACGAGCAGTACTTC
CASSYDRGSYEQYF
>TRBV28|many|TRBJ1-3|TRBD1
TGTGCCAGCAGTTTGACAGGGTGGGGAAACACCATATATTTT
CASSLTGWGNTIYF
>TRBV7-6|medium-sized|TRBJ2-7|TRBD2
TGTGCCAGCAGCCTCATGACTAGCGGGATTACCACCAACGAGCAGTACTTC
CASSLMTSGITTNEQYF
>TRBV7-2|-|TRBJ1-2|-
TGTGCCACCACTCTTACAGGAGCTAACTATGGCTACACCTTC
CATTLTGANYGYTF
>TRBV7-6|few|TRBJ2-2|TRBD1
TGTGCCAGCAGCTTAGCCAGGGGGCCAAACACCGGGGAGCTGTTTTTT
CASSLARGPNTGELFF
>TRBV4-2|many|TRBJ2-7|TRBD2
TGTGCCAGCAGCCAAGGACTAGCGGGTCACTACGAGCAGTACTTC
CASSQGLAGHYEQYF
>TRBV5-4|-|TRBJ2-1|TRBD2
TGTGCCAGCAGCTTGACTAGCGGGAGCGGTGAGCAGTTCTTC
CASSLTSGSGEQFF
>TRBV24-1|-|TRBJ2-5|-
TGTGCCACCAGTGCCCCTCAAGAGACCCAGTACTTC
CATSAPQETQYF
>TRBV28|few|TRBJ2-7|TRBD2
TGTGCCAGCATGCTCGGACTAGCGCCCTCCTACGAGCAGTACTTC
CASMLGLAPSYEQYF
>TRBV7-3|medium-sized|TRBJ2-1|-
TGTGCCAGCAGCTTGGGCTCCTACAATGAGCAGTTCTTC
CASSLGSYNEQFF
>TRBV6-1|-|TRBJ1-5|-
TGTGCCAGCAGCGACAGGACCGCCTCGCGATGGCCCCAGCATTTT
CASSDRTASRWPQHF
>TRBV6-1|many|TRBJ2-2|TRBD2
TGTGCCAGCGGATCGAATGCTGCGGGAGGCGGCGGGGAGCTGTTTTTT
CASGSNAAGGGGELFF
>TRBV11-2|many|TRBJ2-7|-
TGTGCCAGCAGCTTAGACCGGGACACGAGCTACGAGCAGTACTTC
CASSLDRDTSYEQYF
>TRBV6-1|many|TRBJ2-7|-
TGTGCCAGCAGTCAGGGATCATACGAGCAGTACTTC
CASSQGSYEQYF
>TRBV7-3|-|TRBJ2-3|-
TGTGCCAGCAGCTTCGGCCATAACGCAGATACGCAGTATTTT
CASSFGHNADTQYF
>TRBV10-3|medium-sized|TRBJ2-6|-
TGTGCCATCAGTGAGTCGAATGGATCGGGGGCCAACGTCCTGACTTTC
CAISESNGSGANVLTF
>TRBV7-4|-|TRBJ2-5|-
TGTGCCAGCAGCTCGAGGGCGGGGTACCAAGAGACCCAGTACTTC
CASSSRAGYQETQYF
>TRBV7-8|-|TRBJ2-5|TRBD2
TGTGCCAGCAGCTTTGGACTAGCGACACAAGAGACCCAGTACTTC
CASSFGLATQETQYF
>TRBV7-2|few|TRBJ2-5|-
TGTGCCAGCACCCTCTTAGGGGGGACCCAGTACTTC
CASTLLGGTQYF
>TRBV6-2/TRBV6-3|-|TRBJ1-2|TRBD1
TGTGCCAGCAGGGCAAGTGCGGCCAGGGGGGACTATGGCTACACCTTC
CASRASAARGDYGYTF
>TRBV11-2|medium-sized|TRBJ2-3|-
TGTGCCAGCAGCTTAAGGGGGGGTCCAGATACGCAGTATTTT
CASSLRGGPDTQYF
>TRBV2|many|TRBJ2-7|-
TGTGCCAGCAGCAGTGCCTTTTCCCCCTACGAGCAGTACTTC
CASSSAFSPYEQYF
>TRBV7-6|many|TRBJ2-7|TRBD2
TGTGCCAGCAGCTCTTCTATAGCGGGAGGTGGAGGTGGCGAGCAGTACTTC
CASSSSIAGGGGGEQYF
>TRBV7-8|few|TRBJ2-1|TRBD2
TGTGCCAGCAGCGTTAGCGGGGGGCAGTTCTTC
CASSVSGGQFF
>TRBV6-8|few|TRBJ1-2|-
TGTGCCAGCAGTCCAGGGCTGAGTGGCTACACCTTC
CASSPGLSGYTF
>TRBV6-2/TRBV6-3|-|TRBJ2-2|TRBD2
TGTGCCAGCACCCCTAGGGCGGGAGGTACCGGGGAGCTGTTTTTT
CASTPRAGGTGELFF
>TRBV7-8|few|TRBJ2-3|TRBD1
TGTGCCAGCAGCTTAGAAGGCAGGGGGCTCGGAGATACGCAGTATTTT
CASSLEGRGLGDTQYF
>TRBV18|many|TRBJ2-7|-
TGTGCCAGCTCACCAGGCAGATTCTACGAGCAGTACTTC
CASSPGRFYEQYF
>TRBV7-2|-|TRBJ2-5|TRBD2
TGTGCCAGCAGCTTAGCGAGCGGGAGATTGCAAGAGACCCAGTACTTC
CASSLASGRLQETQYF
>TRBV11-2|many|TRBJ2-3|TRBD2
TGTGCCAGCAGCTTAGTAGCGGGAGCCCCAGATACGCAGTATTTT
CASSLVAGAPDTQYF
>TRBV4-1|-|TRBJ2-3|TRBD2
TGCGCCAGCAGCCAAGGGGGTAGCGGGAGGCCTGGAAGCACAGATACGCAGTATTTT
CASSQGGSGRPGSTDTQYF
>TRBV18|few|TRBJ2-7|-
TGTGCCAGCTCACCACGTCCGTACGTCTCCTACGAGCAGTACTTC
CASSPRPYVSYEQYF
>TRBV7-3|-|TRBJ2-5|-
TGTGCCAGCAGTCATCAGGACTATAATTCACCCCTCCACTTC
CASSHQDYNSPLHF
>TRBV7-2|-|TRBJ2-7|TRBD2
TGTGCCAGCAGCTTAGAACTAGCGGGAGTCTACGAGCAGTACTTC
CASSLELAGVYEQYF
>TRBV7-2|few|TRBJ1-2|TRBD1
TGTGCCAGCAGCTTAGCGAAGGGGGCGGGCTATGGCTACACCTTC
CASSLAKGAGYGYTF
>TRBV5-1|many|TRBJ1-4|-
TGCGCCAGCAGCTTGGCCGGGGGGGGTGAAAAACTGTTTTTT
CASSLAGGGEKLFF
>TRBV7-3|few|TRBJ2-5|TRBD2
TGTGCCAGCAGCTTAACTTCCGGACTAGCTAGCGAGACCCAGTACTTC
CASSLTSGLASETQYF
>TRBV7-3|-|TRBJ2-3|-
TGTGCCAGCAGCTTAAATACGGCAGATACGCAGTATTTT
CASSLNTADTQYF
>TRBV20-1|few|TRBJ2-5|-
TGCAGTGCTATCGCACAAGAGACCCAGTACTTC
CSAIAQETQYF